Sequencing of this T cell receptor beta chain was carried out in a study of long-term antiretroviral therapy in people with HIV. Study-level findings and limits: Increased diversity was seen after ART, yet it remained lower than in transplant donor controls. Repertoire dominance by clones expanded before ART was seen at all time points.

Germline V lookup: CDR1 MNHEY, CDR2 SMNVEV (reference sequence). The V gene end was trimmed by 3 bases and the J gene end by 0 bases; junction bases not matched to a gene: 5. This CDR3 is 15 amino acids long. To note about this clone: Its antigen is not known.

The libraries were made with immunoSEQ v3.0 at survey level. Per sample, sequencing targeted roughly 40,000-55,000 T-cell genomes. Some clones are missing from TCRdb's copy, which holds only in-frame ones; the method was immunoSEQ multiplex PCR. The table shows 35,000 to 40,000 clones, with 70% to 90% occurring only once. Sequences were derived from unsorted PBMCs, sampled 2.2 years after starting antiretroviral therapy. The clonotype originates from a man aged 18 to 29 with HIV. The rearrangement joins TRBV27 to TRBJ2-7, with 7 nucleotides matching TRBD1. CDR3 residues: CASSFHRTGSYEQYF. CDR3 coding DNA: TGTGCCAGCAGTTTCCATAGGACAGGCTCCTACGAGCAGTACTTC.